The clone carrying this T cell receptor (beta chain) has a count of ten or more. TCRdb analysed the PCR reads with MiXCR anew, one entry per CDR3 protein. This table has more than 450,000 distinct CDR3 sequences, about a fifth appearing once. This CDR3 contains 13 residues. In germline, CDR1 is SGHTA, CDR2 FQGNSA. Germline trimming cut 5 bases from V and 2 bases from J; bases unmatched to any gene: 3. This record comes from a study of molecular identifiers for immune sequencing clone quantification. The receptor was isolated from a human donor in good health. Some libraries in this study had Jurkat cell RNA spiked in. The chain employs TRBV7-2 and TRBJ2-7, with 7 bases lining up with TRBD2. Sequencing used naive CD8+ T cells from blood, with Jurkat cell RNA spiked in. Subset here: FACS-sorted CD8+CD4-CCR7+CD45RA+ naive T cells. As DNA, the CDR3 is TGTGCCAGCAGCCAAAGCGGGGCCTACGAGCAGTACTTC. Encoded protein: CASSQSGAYEQYF.